The next 8 T cell receptor beta chains were all read from a single sample in a study of OX40 agonist ivuxolimab in advanced cancers. Sequencing used immunoSEQ multiplex PCR; TCRdb keeps in-frame clones, though not all of them. The repertoire holds some 32,000 clones, with 84% as singletons. The specimen was CD4+ or CD8+ T cells sorted from blood, collected in a trial of the OX40 agonist ivuxolimab. These receptor sequences come from an adult with an advanced solid tumor such as melanoma, head and neck, liver or kidney cancer.

V gene TRBV28 combines with J gene TRBJ2-1; 8 bases match TRBD1. Germline assignment: CDR1 MDHEN and CDR2 SYDVKM. V was clipped by 1 base and J by 7 bases; unmatched bases: 6. The CDR3 covers 15 residues. The CDR3 here is CASSLSARGRNEQFF. DNA of the CDR3: TGTGCCAGCAGTTTATCGGCCAGGGGGCGGAATGAGCAGTTCTTC.

This chain joins TRBV25-1 and TRBJ1-2; D gene unclear. The CDR3 spans 15 residues. CDR1 and CDR2 (germline): MGHDK, SYGVNS. Trimming stripped 1 base from V and 3 bases from J, with 12 bases between. The CDR3 loop reads CASSEFVGRDYGYTF. CDR3 DNA sequence: TGTGCCAGCAGTGAATTCGTGGGAAGAGACTATGGCTACACCTTC.

The chain is built from TRBV6-1 and TRBJ1-5; D possibly corresponds to TRBD1 (6 bases). Trimming removed 5 bases from V and 9 bases from J, with 14 bases in between. The CDR3 has 13 residues. CDR1 is MNHNS and CDR2 is SASEGT in the germline V gene. DNA for the CDR3: TGTGCCAGCAGTCTGACAGGCGATCGGCCCCAGCATTTT. Translated: CASSLTGDRPQHF.

This chain joins TRBV7-9 and TRBJ2-3, with unresolved D. V shed 1 base and J shed 4 bases, with 9 bases lying between them. Germline values: CDR1 SEHNR, CDR2 FQNEAQ (reference sequence). This CDR3 region has 14 residues. In DNA, the CDR3 is TGTGCCAGCAGCTTAGGTGCCCCGTCAGATACGCAGTATTTT. Its protein is CASSLGAPSDTQYF.

The V call is TRBV28, the J call TRBJ2-1; D is perhaps TRBD2 (6 bases). With 3 bases removed from V and 4 bases from J, the gap between germline ends came to 7 bases. In germline, CDR1 is MDHEN, CDR2 SYDVKM. CDR3 length equals 13 residues. CDR3 nucleotides: TGTGCCAGCAGTTTCGCGGGGTACAATGAGCAGTTCTTC. It yields the protein CASSFAGYNEQFF. Full variable domain (remainder filled in from reference TRBV28 and TRBJ2-1): DVKVTQSSRYLVKRTGEKVFLECVQDMDHENMFWYRQDPGLGLRLIYFSYDVKMKEKGDIPEGYSVSREKKERFSLILESASTNQTSMYLCASSFAGYNEQFFGPGTRLTVL.

The chain combines TRBV21-1 with TRBJ2-3; the table names TRBD1, a call not compared with the DNA. TRBV21-1 is assigned pseudogene status. CDR3 length equals 16 residues. This chain's CDR3 is CASSRTGQGSTDTQYF. The DNA for the CDR3 is TGTGCCAGCAGCCGCACGGGACAGGGGAGCACAGATACGCAGTATTTT.

J is TRBJ2-3 and V is TRBV27; D is ambiguous. The CDR3 consists of 13 residues. Germline values: CDR1 MNHEY, CDR2 SMNVEV (reference sequence). V was pared by 5 bases and J by 4 bases, with 10 bases between. The CDR3 nucleotides are TGTGCCAGCAGTGCGAGCACCCCAGATACGCAGTATTTT. This gives the protein CASSASTPDTQYF.

This clone was counted a few times. The chain has TRBV7-9 and TRBJ1-2; D possibly corresponds to TRBD1 (5 bases). CDR1 and CDR2 from the germline V gene are SEHNR and FQNEAQ (reference sequence). Trimming pared 4 bases from V and 2 bases from J, leaving 14 bases between. The CDR3 contains 15 residues. The CDR3 coding sequence is TGTGCCAGCAGCTACCCGGGGCAGGAGAACTATGGCTACACCTTC. This sequence encodes CASSYPGQENYGYTF.